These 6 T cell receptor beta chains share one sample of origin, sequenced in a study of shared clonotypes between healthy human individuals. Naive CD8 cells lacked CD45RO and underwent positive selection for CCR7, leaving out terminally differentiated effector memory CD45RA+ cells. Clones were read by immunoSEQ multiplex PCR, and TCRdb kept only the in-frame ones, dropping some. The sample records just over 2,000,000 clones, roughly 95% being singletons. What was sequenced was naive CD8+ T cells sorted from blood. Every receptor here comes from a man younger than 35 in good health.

This CDR3 reads CASQASGMPNQPQHF. The CDR3 coding sequence is TGTGCCAGTCAAGCCTCAGGTATGCCCAATCAGCCCCAGCATTTT. The rearrangement uses TRBV19 and TRBJ1-5, with D unresolved. With 8 bases removed from V and 3 bases from J, the gap between germline ends came to 17 bases. The germline gives CDR1 LNHDA, CDR2 SQIVND (reference sequence). CDR3 size: 15 residues.

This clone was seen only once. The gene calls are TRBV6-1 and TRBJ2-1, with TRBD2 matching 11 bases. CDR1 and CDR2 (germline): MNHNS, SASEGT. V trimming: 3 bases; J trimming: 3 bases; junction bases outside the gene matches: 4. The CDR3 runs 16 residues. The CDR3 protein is CASSDWTSGLYNEQFF. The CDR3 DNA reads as TGTGCCAGCAGTGATTGGACTAGCGGGCTCTACAATGAGCAGTTCTTC.

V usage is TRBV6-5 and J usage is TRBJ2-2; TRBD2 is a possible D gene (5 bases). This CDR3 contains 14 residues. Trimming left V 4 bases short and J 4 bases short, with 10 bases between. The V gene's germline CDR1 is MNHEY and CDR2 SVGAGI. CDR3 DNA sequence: TGTGCCAGCAGTTTGCCGGGGATCACCGGGGAGCTGTTTTTT. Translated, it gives CASSLPGITGELFF.

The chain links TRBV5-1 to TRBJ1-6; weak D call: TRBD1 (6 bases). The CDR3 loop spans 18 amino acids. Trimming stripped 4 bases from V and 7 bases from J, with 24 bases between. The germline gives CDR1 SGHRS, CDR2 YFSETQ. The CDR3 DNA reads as TGCGCCAGCAGCGAAACCGGGACACCATATACTCGCAATTCACCCCTCCACTTT. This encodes CASSETGTPYTRNSPLHF.

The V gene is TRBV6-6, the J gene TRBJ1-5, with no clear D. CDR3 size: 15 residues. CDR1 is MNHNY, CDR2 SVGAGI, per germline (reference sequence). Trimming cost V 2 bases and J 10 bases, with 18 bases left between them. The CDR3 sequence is CASSYDAPPESPQHF. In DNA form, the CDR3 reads TGTGCCAGCAGTTACGACGCTCCCCCCGAATCCCCCCAGCATTTT.

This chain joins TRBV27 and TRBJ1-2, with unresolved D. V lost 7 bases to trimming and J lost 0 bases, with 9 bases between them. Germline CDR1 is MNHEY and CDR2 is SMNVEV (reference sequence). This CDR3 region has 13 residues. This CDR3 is CASMSVANYGYTF. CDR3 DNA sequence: TGTGCCAGCATGTCCGTTGCTAACTATGGCTACACCTTC.